The next 27 T cell receptor beta chains were all read from a single sample in a study of cytomegalovirus exposure and HLA in healthy donors. PCR amplification relied on 60 Vbeta primers (plus 13 Jbeta primers). TCRdb's table, derived via immunoSEQ multiplex PCR, lists solely in-frame clones and lacks some. The repertoire consists of some 190,000 clones, with around 75% occurring once and the leading ten covering 1.6%. The source material was PBMCs. These receptors were taken from a woman aged 45-60 years in good health and CMV-seronegative.

The gene calls are TRBV7-2 and TRBJ1-2; a possible D gene is TRBD1 (5 bases). The CDR3 spans 14 residues. Germline V lookup: CDR1 SGHTA, CDR2 FQGNSA. V was clipped by 5 bases and J by 8 bases, with 18 bases between them. CDR3 DNA sequence: TGTGCCAGCAGCCCCGAGGGACTACTAAGAGGCTACACCTTC. The encoded protein is CASSPEGLLRGYTF.

The chain combines TRBV28 with TRBJ1-1; a possible D gene is TRBD1 (6 bases). CDR1 and CDR2 from the germline V gene are MDHEN and SYDVKM. This CDR3 has 16 residues. With 3 bases removed from V and 6 bases from J, the gap between germline ends came to 20 bases. DNA of the CDR3: TGTGCCAGCAGTTTGTTCAGGGGCACCACGGTAGCTGAAGCTTTCTTT. Translating it yields CASSLFRGTTVAEAFF.

V is TRBV7-9 and J is TRBJ2-7; no firm D call. Germline-derived CDR1 and CDR2 are SEHNR and FQNEAQ (reference sequence). V lost 5 bases, J lost 1 base, and 12 bases lay in between. The CDR3 consists of 14 residues. CDR3 coding DNA: TGTGCCAGCAGCCCCCAGGTAATGTCCTACGAGCAGTACTTC. Translated, it gives CASSPQVMSYEQYF.

The chain couples TRBV7-9 to TRBJ1-2, with 9 bases that match TRBD1. The length of the CDR3 is 15 residues. Germline lookup yields CDR1 SEHNR and CDR2 FQNEAQ (reference sequence). Trimming at V came to 4 bases and at J to 2 bases, leaving 5 bases not matched to a gene. Written as DNA, the CDR3 is TGTGCCAGCAGCTCAACCGGGACAGGGAACTATGGCTACACCTTC. Protein: CASSSTGTGNYGYTF.

The chain employs TRBV29-1 and TRBJ2-1; 10 bases match TRBD1. The CDR3 is 14 amino acids. Germline loops: CDR1 SQVTM, CDR2 ANQGSEA. Losses at the gene ends were 7 bases for V and 4 bases for J; bases not matched to a gene: 7. The CDR3 bases are TGCAGCGGTGACCGGGACAGGGGTTACAATGAGCAGTTCTTC. Its translation is CSGDRDRGYNEQFF.

The chain carries TRBV4-2 and TRBJ1-5; TRBD1 matches at 7 bases. J was trimmed by 2 bases and V by 3 bases; bases with no gene match: 10. This CDR3 is built from 17 residues. Germline V gene sequence: CDR1 LGHNA, CDR2 YNFKEQ. The CDR3 loop reads CASSQFQRGQGNQPQHF. The CDR3 nucleotides are TGTGCCAGCAGCCAGTTCCAAAGGGGGCAGGGCAATCAGCCCCAGCATTTT.

The chain links TRBV28 to TRBJ1-2, with a weak D call TRBD1 (5 bases). The CDR3 has 15 residues. Per the germline V gene, CDR1 is MDHEN and CDR2 is SYDVKM. Trimming took off 2 bases at V and 5 bases at J, with 15 bases between the two ends. CDR3 in DNA: TGTGCCAGCAGTTTACTGTCCAGGGCTCAGTATGGCTACACCTTC. It yields the protein CASSLLSRAQYGYTF.

This clone has a single count. J is TRBJ2-6 and V is TRBV7-3; possibly TRBD1 for D (6 bases). V was clipped by 1 base and J by 0 bases, with 19 bases between them. The CDR3 totals 20 residues. Germline-derived CDR1 and CDR2 are SGHTA and FQGTGA. The CDR3: CASSLNRALKKSSGANVLTF. The CDR3 nucleotides are TGTGCCAGCAGCTTAAACAGGGCCCTGAAGAAATCCTCTGGGGCCAACGTCCTGACTTTC.

DNA of the CDR3: TGTGCCAGCAGCTTAGGGGGACAGGGTTTCTACGAGCAGTACTTC. Protein sequence: CASSLGGQGFYEQYF. This chain joins TRBV7-9 and TRBJ2-7; 9 nucleotides align to TRBD1. V lost 1 base and J lost 3; bases outside the gene matches: 4. There are 15 residues in the CDR3. In germline, CDR1 is SEHNR, CDR2 FQNEAQ (reference sequence).

The chain joins TRBV2 to TRBJ2-3; 8 nucleotides line up with TRBD2. Germline values: CDR1 SNHLY, CDR2 FYNNEI. J gave up 7 bases and V 6 bases, and 9 bases lay outside the gene matches. The CDR3 loop spans 14 amino acids. The CDR3 loop reads CASRSTGGQNTQYF. The CDR3 region has the DNA TGTGCCAGCAGATCTACGGGGGGGCAAAATACGCAGTATTTT.

V and J are TRBV10-3 and TRBJ1-1; TRBD1 agrees at 8 bases. Germline CDR1 and CDR2: ENHRY and SYGVKD. V was clipped by 0 bases and J by 4 bases; unmatched bases: 10. The CDR3 is 17 residues long. CDR3 loop: CAISESGRGRFVTEAFF. The CDR3 bases are TGTGCCATCAGTGAGTCTGGCAGGGGGCGTTTTGTCACTGAAGCTTTCTTT.

The chain recombines TRBV11-1 with TRBJ1-5; TRBD1 matches at 7 bases. CDR3 length: 13 amino acids. The J segment lost 6 bases and the V segment lost 4 bases, leaving 3 bases of the junction unmatched. Germline CDR1 SGHAT, CDR2 FQDESV (reference sequence). The CDR3 DNA follows: TGTGCCAGCAGCTCGGACAGGACTCAGCCCCAGCATTTT. Translating gives CASSSDRTQPQHF.

The chain links TRBV25-1 to TRBJ1-2; tentatively, D is TRBD1 (5 bases). V was shortened by 0 bases and J by 5 bases, with 13 bases between the two germline ends. Germline V gene sequence: CDR1 MGHDK, CDR2 SYGVNS. The length of the CDR3 is 15 residues. CDR3: CASSEYGPRGYGYTF. Written as DNA, the CDR3 is TGTGCCAGCAGTGAATATGGACCGCGGGGGTATGGCTACACCTTC.

DNA of the CDR3: TGCAGCGCCCTAGGGCCCGGCAGGGCAGCCACCGGGGAGCTGTTTTTT. Translated, it gives CSALGPGRAATGELFF. This chain uses TRBV29-1 with TRBJ2-2, with D maybe TRBD1 (5 bases). CDR3 length equals 16 residues. Looked up from germline, CDR1 is SQVTM and CDR2 is ANQGSEA. The V gene lost 7 bases and the J gene lost 4 bases, with 22 bases spanning the gap.

This clone has just one count. The chain carries TRBV7-9 and TRBJ1-2, with 8 bases aligning to TRBD1. The CDR3 runs 14 residues. Germline V gene data show CDR1 as SEHNR and CDR2 as FQNEAQ (reference sequence). V gave up 2 bases and J gave up 4 bases; unmatched junction bases: 3. The CDR3 region is CASSLNTGGYGYTF. CDR3 DNA sequence: TGTGCCAGCAGCTTAAATACAGGGGGCTATGGCTACACCTTC.

V gene TRBV7-9 combines with J gene TRBJ1-1, with a weak D call TRBD1 (6 bases). This CDR3 spans 14 amino acids. The germline gives CDR1 SEHNR, CDR2 FQNEAQ (reference sequence). V gave up 4 bases and J gave up 3 bases, with 12 bases separating them. The CDR3 is CASSSHYRDTEAFF. In nucleotides, the CDR3 is TGTGCCAGCAGCTCCCACTACAGGGACACTGAAGCTTTCTTT.

This chain links TRBV28 with TRBJ1-5; a possible D gene is TRBD1 (5 bases). V was shortened by 2 bases and J by 6 bases, with 14 bases between the two germline ends. The CDR3 runs 15 residues. CDR1 is MDHEN, CDR2 SYDVKM, per germline. Here the CDR3 DNA reads TGTGCCAGCAGTTTACAAGGGGCGCATATTCAGCCCCAGCATTTT. It specifies CASSLQGAHIQPQHF.

This clone was detected a few times. The chain joins TRBV28 to TRBJ2-5, with TRBD1 identical over 10 bases. CDR1 and CDR2 (germline): MDHEN, SYDVKM. The CDR3 contains 15 residues. After removal of 3 bases from V and 5 bases from J, the junction contained 6 bases not matched to a gene. This CDR3 reads CASSLGQGWGETQYF. CDR3 nucleotide sequence: TGTGCCAGCAGTTTGGGACAGGGGTGGGGGGAGACCCAGTACTTC.

The chain couples TRBV7-8 to TRBJ2-1; D uncertain. The germline V and J ends were trimmed by 5 bases and 4 bases, with 18 bases remaining between them. CDR3 length: 16 amino acids. Germline V gene data show CDR1 as SGHVS and CDR2 as FQNEAQ. The CDR3 reads CASSLGQRSMYNEQFF. CDR3 nucleotide sequence: TGTGCCAGCAGCCTAGGTCAACGGAGTATGTACAATGAGCAGTTCTTC. Full variable domain (missing parts from reference TRBV7-8 and TRBJ2-1): GAGVSQSPRYKVAKRGQDVALRCDPISGHVSLFWYQQALGQGPEFLTYFQNEAQLDKSGLPSDRFFAERPEGSVSTLKIQRTQQEDSAVYLCASSLGQRSMYNEQFFGPGTRLTVL.

The chain recombines TRBV7-2 with TRBJ1-5, with a tentative D call TRBD1 (5 bases). V gave up 5 bases and J gave up 2 bases, with 16 bases separating them. Germline V CDR1 and CDR2: SGHTA, FQGNSA. The CDR3 consists of 16 residues. CDR3 in amino acids: CASSLTPGSGNQPQHF. The CDR3 DNA follows: TGTGCCAGCAGCCTAACCCCAGGGTCAGGCAATCAGCCCCAGCATTTT.

This clone was picked up a small number of times. The V and J genes are TRBV6-5 and TRBJ1-1, with 7 bases aligning to TRBD1. V was pared by 9 bases and J by 2 bases, with 9 bases of the junction left unmatched. This CDR3 contains 14 residues. Looked up from germline, CDR1 is MNHEY and CDR2 is SVGAGI. The CDR3 loop is CASLQTGLNTEAFF. The CDR3 bases are TGTGCCAGTCTCCAGACAGGGCTAAACACTGAAGCTTTCTTT.

The V call is TRBV15, the J call TRBJ1-5, with a possible D match to TRBD1 (5 bases). V was clipped by 1 base and J by 3 bases, with 13 bases between them. This CDR3 comprises 16 residues. CDR1 is LNHNV and CDR2 is YYDKDF in the germline V gene (reference sequence). CDR3 coding DNA: TGTGCCACCAGCAGAGGTTGGGGCAGCTCCAATCAGCCCCAGCATTTT. It is translated as CATSRGWGSSNQPQHF.

This clone was observed a handful of times. The chain recombines TRBV5-4 with TRBJ1-2, with no clear D. The CDR3 is 16 amino acids. In germline, CDR1 is SGHNT, CDR2 YYREEE (reference sequence). Deletions cut 6 bases from V and 5 bases from J, with 23 bases between. For the CDR3, the DNA is TGTGCCAGCACCAAACCACGGGGAGATCCTGGGTATGGCTACACCTTC. It codes for CASTKPRGDPGYGYTF.

V usage is TRBV19 and J usage is TRBJ1-2; 10 nucleotides line up with TRBD1. Trimming took 8 bases from V and 3 from J; bases not matched to a gene: 6. CDR1 LNHDA and CDR2 SQIVND come from the germline V gene (reference sequence). The CDR3 is made up of 14 amino acids. The CDR3 coding sequence is TGTGCCAGTGCTGGGACAGGGGTTTACTATGGCTACACCTTC. Its protein is CASAGTGVYYGYTF.

The chain carries TRBV7-8 and TRBJ2-1; tentative D call: TRBD1 (5 bases). Germline CDR1 SGHVS, CDR2 FQNEAQ. CDR3 length: 13 residues. Trimming took 2 bases from V and 7 from J, leaving 9 bases between them. DNA of the CDR3: TGTGCCAGCAGCTTACGACAGTATAATGAGCAGTTCTTC. This encodes CASSLRQYNEQFF.

The CDR3 DNA is TGCGCCAGCAGCCAAGACGGGGGACAGGGTAACGAGCAGTACTTC. It translates to CASSQDGGQGNEQYF. V usage is TRBV4-3 and J usage is TRBJ2-7; 9 nucleotides align to TRBD1. The CDR3 has 15 amino acids. CDR1 is LGHNA, CDR2 YSLEER, per germline. With V trimmed by 0 bases and J by 5 bases, 5 bases remained unmatched.

V usage is TRBV28 and J usage is TRBJ2-1, with 10 bases that match TRBD2. The germline V gene encodes CDR1 MDHEN and CDR2 SYDVKM. The CDR3 has 17 residues. The ends lost 3 bases at V and 0 bases at J; junction bases unmatched: 5. CDR3 sequence reads: CASSLVSGRGSYNEQFF. CDR3 nucleotides: TGTGCCAGCAGTTTGGTCAGCGGGAGGGGCTCCTACAATGAGCAGTTCTTC.